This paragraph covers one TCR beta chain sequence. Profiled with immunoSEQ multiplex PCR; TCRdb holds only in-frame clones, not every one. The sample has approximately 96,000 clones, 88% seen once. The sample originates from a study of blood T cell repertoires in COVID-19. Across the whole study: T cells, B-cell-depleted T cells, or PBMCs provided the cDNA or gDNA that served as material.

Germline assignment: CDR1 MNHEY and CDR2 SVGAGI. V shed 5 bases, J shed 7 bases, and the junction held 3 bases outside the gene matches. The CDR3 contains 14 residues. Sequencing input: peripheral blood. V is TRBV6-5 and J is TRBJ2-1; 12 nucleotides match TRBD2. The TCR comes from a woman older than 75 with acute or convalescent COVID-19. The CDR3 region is CASSTSGGRNEQFF. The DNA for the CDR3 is TGTGCCAGCAGTACTAGCGGGGGGAGGAATGAGCAGTTCTTC.